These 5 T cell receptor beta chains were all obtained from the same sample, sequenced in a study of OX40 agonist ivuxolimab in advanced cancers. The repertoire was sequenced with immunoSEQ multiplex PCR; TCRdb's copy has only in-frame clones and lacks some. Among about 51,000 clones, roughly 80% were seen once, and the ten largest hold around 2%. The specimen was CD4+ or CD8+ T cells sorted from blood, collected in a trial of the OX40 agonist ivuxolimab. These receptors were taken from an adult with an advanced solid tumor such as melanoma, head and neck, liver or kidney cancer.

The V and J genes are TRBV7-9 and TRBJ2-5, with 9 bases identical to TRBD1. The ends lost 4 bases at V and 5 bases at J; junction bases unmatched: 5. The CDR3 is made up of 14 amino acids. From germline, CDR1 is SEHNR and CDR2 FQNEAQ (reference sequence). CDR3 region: CASSYGQGMETQYF. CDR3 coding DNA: TGTGCCAGCAGCTACGGACAGGGGATGGAGACCCAGTACTTC.

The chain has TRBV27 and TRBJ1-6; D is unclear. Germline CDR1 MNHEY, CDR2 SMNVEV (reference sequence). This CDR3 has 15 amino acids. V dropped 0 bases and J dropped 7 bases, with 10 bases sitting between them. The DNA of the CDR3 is TGTGCCAGCAGTTTATCGGGGTATGCGAATTCACCCCTCCACTTT. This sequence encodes CASSLSGYANSPLHF.

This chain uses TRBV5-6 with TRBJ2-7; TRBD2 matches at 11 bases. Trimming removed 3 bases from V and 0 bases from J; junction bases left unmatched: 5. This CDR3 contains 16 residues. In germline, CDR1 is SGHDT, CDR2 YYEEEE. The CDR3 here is CASSWGLAESSYEQYF. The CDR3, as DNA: TGTGCCAGCAGCTGGGGACTAGCGGAAAGCTCCTACGAGCAGTACTTC. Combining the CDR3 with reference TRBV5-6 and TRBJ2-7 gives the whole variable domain DAGVTQSPTHLIKTRGQQVTLRCSPKSGHDTVSWYQQALGQGPQFIFQYYEEEERQRGNFPDRFSGHQFPNYSSELNVNALLLGDSALYLCASSWGLAESSYEQYFGPGTRLTVT.

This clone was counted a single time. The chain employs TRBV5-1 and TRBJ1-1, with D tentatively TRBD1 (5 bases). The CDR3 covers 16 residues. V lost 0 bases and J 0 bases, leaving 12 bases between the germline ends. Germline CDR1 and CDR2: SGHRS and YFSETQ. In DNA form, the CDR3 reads TGCGCCAGCAGCTTGGACAGGCCCGCTATGAACACTGAAGCTTTCTTT. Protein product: CASSLDRPAMNTEAFF.

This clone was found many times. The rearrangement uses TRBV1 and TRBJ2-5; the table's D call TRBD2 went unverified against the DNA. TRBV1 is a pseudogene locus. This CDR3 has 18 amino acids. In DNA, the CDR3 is TGCACCAGCAGCCATTCTCCCGGGCTAGCGGGAGGGCTCGAGACCCAGTACTTC. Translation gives CTSSHSPGLAGGLETQYF.